What follows describes a single TCR beta chain. What antigen it recognizes has not been identified. No much larger clone exists at a distance of one base, and base qualities are not known. The cohort consisted of hundreds of healthy bone marrow donors. All cohort members were sampled while nominally healthy, although unrecorded immune exposures were likely present. The donor was CMV seronegative and was included in the group of about 350 seronegative cohort members. A peripheral blood sample was provided by each donor, and peripheral blood mononuclear cells were used for TCR beta sequencing. The Qiagen DNeasy Blood Extraction Kit was used to extract genomic DNA from the blood cell samples. These data come from a study of cytomegalovirus exposure and HLA in healthy donors (TCRdb year 2017). Regarding the study in general: An earlier analysis of roughly 630 of the donors reported 250 to 350 Gb of sequence data and 117 million unique TCR beta sequences from about 200 million T cells. HLA typing included class I and class II loci at four-digit resolution. In a later analysis, previously published TCR beta repertoires from several hundred donors were re-analyzed and high-resolution HLA genotyping was added so that TCR occurrence patterns could be studied. The study aimed to test whether cataloging public T cell receptors could reveal signatures of past pathogen exposure. An early release that covered roughly 600 HLA-typed donors contained 300 to 350 gigabases of sequencing data and around 85 million unique TCR sequences. All discovery cohort repertoires had been generated using a single sequencing platform. Alongside the repertoire data, information on donor age, sex, ethnicity and CMV serostatus was compiled. Rather than using new phenotypic data, the later analysis identified candidate immune exposures from TCR beta sequences and from how often those sequences occurred across donors. In addition to the first cohort of approximately 650 subjects, a separate validation cohort of 100 to 150 different subjects was used. An earlier analysis of several hundred of the donors applied high-throughput TCR beta sequencing to assess whether each TCR beta V gene segment acted as functional or pseudogenic. The number of donors typed differed by locus, with 629-630 for A, B, C, DRB1 and DQB1, roughly 520 for DQA1, approximately 570 for DPA1, and 400 to 490 for DPB1. The genetic ancestry cluster associated with self-reported Caucasian donors included roughly four fifths of the 398 genotyped donors. Because of strong linkage in the cohort, roughly five DR-DQ haplotypes were treated as single units for association and clustering. In a later genetic analysis, genome-wide SNP genotypes for about three fifths of the 666 donors were used, and that subset was treated as a discovery cohort. Among some 400 genotyped donors of the cohort, an average of around 240,000 unique TCR beta nucleotide sequences was sequenced per donor, of which 15% to 20% were non-productive. The study profiled the T cell repertoires of more than 500 subjects by immunosequencing and related them to cytomegalovirus serostatus. High-throughput TCR immunosequencing, statistical association of individual TCRs with disease status, and machine learning were combined to predict cytomegalovirus infection status. On the study overall, not on this receptor specifically: The presence/absence analyses assumed that sequencing depth was roughly uniform across donors, and that assumption may not be true. A later analysis found that most CMV-associated TCR beta chains appeared HLA-restricted, with HLA associations seemingly driven largely by CMV exposure. A later genetic analysis associated a missense DCLRE1C variant with V-gene and J-gene trimming of TCR beta chains, and an independent cohort replicated the association. Some IMGT-functional V segments, including TRBV6-2 and TRBV6-3, could not be distinguished by the 87-base-pair reads and were therefore excluded. The sequencing pipeline was judged likely to have produced a cluster of highly shared sequence variants as a technical artifact. At a false discovery rate of 0.05, a later analysis linked approximately 18,000 TCR beta sequences to specific HLA alleles. In a later genetic analysis, fewer N-insertions in productive TCRs were reported among donors in an Asian-associated ancestry cluster than the roughly 640-donor mean. In an earlier analysis of 500 to 650 of the donors, most TCR beta V segments appeared in productive rearrangements about 90% or about 30% of the time, broadly matching IMGT annotations. For the cohort, immune exposure information was limited to CMV serostatus. Linkage disequilibrium might explain the correlated functional status among segregating V segments, but an unknown experimental factor could not be excluded. A later analysis reported that several top co-occurrence clusters appeared linked to parvovirus B19, influenza, CMV and Epstein-Barr virus. In a later analysis, HLA-associated TCR beta chains showed more clonal expansion and lower generation probabilities than non-associated chains that were equally common. This cohort had only TCR beta chains sequenced, and the lack of alpha or paired-chain data limited which features could be detected. Cytomegalovirus status was reported to be diagnosed by the classifier with high specificity and sensitivity in both the original and validation cohorts. The study gave a list of around 170 TCR beta chains associated with cytomegalovirus. When HLA alleles, especially DR and DQ, strongly co-occurred, TCR associations were difficult to assign to individual alleles. Because some donors lacked HLA typing at each locus, the association tests relied only on the typed subset. In a later analysis, the rate of TCR association differed among HLA loci, with DRB1 alleles having the most associated TCRs and HLA-C alleles having the fewest. Because counts were too low, about 18 rarely observed V segments, including chromosome 9 orphons, were left out of the earlier analysis of several hundred of the donors. In vitro tests confirmed that a few of the cytomegalovirus-associated TCR beta chains recognize cytomegalovirus antigens. Most TCR sequences were observed very rarely across donors, whereas some public TCRs were present in many individuals. A further reported finding was that TCR beta sequences accurately predicted the HLA-A and HLA-B alleles for most subjects in the first cohort. The authors suggested that the approach could potentially be extended to other disease states and immunological phenotypes.

Receptor libraries were prepared by the immunoSEQ multiplex PCR assay. For the multiplex PCR, a mixture combining 60 forward primers for TCR Vbeta segments and 13 reverse primers for TCR Jbeta segments was used. A multiplex PCR assay on genomic DNA amplified the CDR3 region of rearranged TCR beta genes. On the Illumina HiSeq System, the amplified TCR beta libraries were sequenced as 87-base-pair reads. From the authors' description of their analysis: Across the 500 to 850 repertoires, a later analysis counted 78 million or so unique TCR beta chains, roughly 11 million of which were shared by at least two donors. Raw reads were error-corrected and collapsed into unique sequences by a nearest-neighbor algorithm in which closely related sequences were merged to remove PCR and sequencing errors. CDR3 sequences were aligned to IMGT reference sequences to assign V, D and J gene segments. For a sequence to be retained, a match of at least six nucleotides to both a V gene segment and a J gene segment was required. A rearrangement was called productive if the CDR3 had no stop codons and remained in frame with V and J, and every other rearrangement was called non-productive. CDR3 was defined according to IMGT convention as the region running from the second conserved V-encoded cysteine to the conserved J-encoded phenylalanine. Sequences without an unambiguous match to a single V gene segment were excluded from the earlier analysis of almost 600 of the donors. In an earlier analysis of about 590 of the donors, a V segment was called functional when productive rearrangements were above 56.7%, and segregating when the standard deviation between donors exceeded 5%. A statistical classification framework was built for diagnosing cytomegalovirus status from the catalog of TCR beta chain sequences. A later analysis assigned V and J genes by comparing TCR nucleotide sequences with IMGT/GENE-DB human TR gene sequences. The TCRdist pipeline was used in a later analysis to assign CDR3 sequences and most-parsimonious VDJ recombination scenarios. In a later analysis, every TCR beta chain was defined by the combination of its CDR3 amino acid sequence and its V-gene family, and reads without a unique V-gene family were dropped. To address suspected cross-contamination and a sequencing artifact, a later analysis removed 450 to 700 highly shared, low-generation-probability nucleotide sequences. In a later analysis, a clonal expansion index was calculated for each public chain from normalized within-repertoire ranks of inferred template counts. In a later analysis, generation probabilities were computed with a VDJ recombination model fitted to out-of-frame rearrangements, and the resulting probabilities were checked against IGoR. Hypergeometric tests were used in a later analysis to score TCR-TCR, TCR-HLA and TCR-CMV co-occurrence, with a repertoire-size bias correction applied to the TCR pairs. In a later analysis, false discovery rates were estimated by permuting HLA or CMV assignments 20 times. In a later analysis, co-occurring TCRs were grouped using DBSCAN, and TCRdist sequence similarity was added for clustering within HLA-allele-positive subsets. Repertoires with fewer than 30,000 or more than 120,000 public chains, plus five repertoires with anomalous nucleotide sharing, were excluded from co-occurrence clustering. Imported from immuneACCESS, the table was reduced by TCRdb to in-frame sequences with V and J called. These copies leave out some clones; in studies compared against another copy, an unresolved V gene accounts for under half, and the cause of the remainder is not known. V and J calls and clone size are copied from that table; D and trimming were computed from the DNA. The sample table records about 160,000 clones; roughly 80% of these occur just once. The top ten hold 3% to 3.5% of the sample.

V loses 4 bases of germline sequence and J loses 3 bases, and the interval between the two ends is 11 bases. Counted from cysteine to phenylalanine, this CDR3 has 14 amino acids. Only the CDR3 part of the read is kept: 42 bases, read in frame from the first base. The germline V gene sets CDR1 to SGHRS and CDR2 to YFSETQ. Specimen: PBMCs. The chain joins TRBV5-1 to TRBJ2-1; perhaps TRBD1 is the D gene, with 6 bases matching. This clonotype originated in a woman between 40 and 50 years old in good health and CMV-seronegative. The CDR3 amino acid sequence is: CASSPGTNYNEQFF. Here is the DNA: TGCGCCAGCAGCCCCGGGACAAACTACAATGAGCAGTTCTTC.